These 3 T cell receptor beta chains came from one sample sequenced in a study of T cells in Graves' hyperthyroidism and ophthalmopathy. Template material for amplifying TCR beta CDR3 regions consisted of RNA transcripts. HTBI primers were employed in a first-round RT-PCR of the TCR CDR3. TCRdb re-derived calls from the multiplex PCR reads in MiXCR, one entry per CDR3 protein. The sample has fewer than 650,000 distinct CDR3 sequences, approximately 15% seen once; the top ten hold around 4.5%. Sample: blood. These receptors all come from a woman aged 40 to 50 with Graves' ophthalmopathy.

This clonotype was counted at least ten times. The V call is TRBV12-3 or TRBV12-4, the J call TRBJ1-2; D not certain. The CDR3 runs to 13 residues. The ends were cut back, 5 bases at V and 11 bases at J, with 18 bases in the middle. The CDR3 protein is CASSPESYVRYTF. In DNA, the CDR3 is TGTGCCAGCAGTCCGGAATCATATGTAAGATACACCTTC.

This clonotype occurred many times. This chain links TRBV4-1 with TRBJ2-7, with D uncertain. The germline V gene has CDR1 MGHRA and CDR2 YSYEKL. Trimming pared 1 base from V and 0 bases from J, leaving 10 bases between. This CDR3 region has 15 residues. The DNA of the CDR3 is TGCGCCAGCAGCCAAGTTAACAGCGACTCCTACGAGCAGTACTTC. Its translation is CASSQVNSDSYEQYF.

This clonotype was seen repeatedly, ten times or more. The J gene is TRBJ2-7, the V gene TRBV6-2 or TRBV6-3; D could derive from TRBD1 or TRBD2 (5 bases each). Germline CDR1 and CDR2: MNHEY and SVGEGT. The CDR3 runs 14 residues. Trimming shortened V by 7 bases and J by 2 bases, and 15 bases separated the two germline ends. The CDR3 region has the DNA TGTGCCAGCACACCGGGACCCGGGCCCTACGAGCAGTACTTC. Residues: CASTPGPGPYEQYF.